These 30 T cell receptor beta chains were all obtained from the same sample, sequenced in a study of tumor-infiltrating lymphocytes in primary liver carcinoma. TCR beta cDNA was prepared out of 450 to 500 ng total RNA by means of a constant-region primer. What produced the TCR beta libraries was three nested multiplex PCR rounds using slightly modified ARM-PCR. The first two PCR rounds used TRBV1-TRBV30 primers with a Cbeta primer, 9 to 10 cycles each. TCRdb used MiXCR to reprocess the multiplex PCR reads, holding one entry per CDR3 protein. The sample holds approximately 300,000 distinct CDR3 sequences, about 60% seen once. Unsorted whole blood yielded the blood RNA, and germline DNA was also extracted. Source material: peripheral blood. The receptors stem from a man aged 35 to 55 with primary liver carcinoma and hepatitis B virus infection.

This clonotype has a handful of counts. One junction end disagrees with the germline gene, perhaps due to a read error. The chain carries TRBV4-1 and TRBJ2-7, with 7 bases fitting TRBD1. Germline V gene sequence: CDR1 MGHRA, CDR2 YSYEKL. This CDR3 has 14 amino acids. The CDR3 coding sequence is TGCGTCAGCAGCCAAGCGTCCAGGGGGTGGGAGCAGTACTTC. Translated, it gives CVSSQASRGWEQYF.

Notes on this clonotype: A much more abundant neighbour one base away suggests this may be a read error. V is TRBV4-3 and J is TRBJ2-3; D is perhaps TRBD2 (6 bases). The CDR3 spans 18 residues. Germline V gene sequence: CDR1 LGHNA, CDR2 YSLEER. Trimming stripped 1 base from V and 8 bases from J, with 25 bases between. CDR3 sequence reads: CASSQASTTRSPEGTQYF. CDR3 nucleotide sequence: TGCGCCAGCAGCCAAGCCTCGACGACTAGGTCTCCCGAAGGTACGCAGTATTTT.

This chain uses TRBV5-1 with TRBJ2-1; 10 bases line up with TRBD2. The germline V gene encodes CDR1 SGHRS and CDR2 YFSETQ. V was clipped by 7 bases and J by 7 bases; unmatched bases: 11. This CDR3 comprises 15 residues. The CDR3 spells CASGWAGTSVNEQFF. CDR3 bases: TGCGCCAGCGGCTGGGCCGGGACTAGCGTTAATGAGCAGTTCTTC.

Comment on this clonotype: Just one base apart from a much larger clone, this may be a read error. V usage is TRBV6-2 or TRBV6-3 and J usage is TRBJ2-1, with 11 bases that match TRBD1. The CDR3 covers 17 residues. CDR1 is MNHEY, CDR2 SVGEGT, per germline. As DNA, the CDR3 is TGTGCCAGCAGTTACTCATCAGGACAGGGGGCCGGGTATGAGCAGTCCTTC. Residues: CASSYSSGQGAGYEQSF.

Concerning this clonotype itself: With a much larger clone just one base away, this may be a read error. J is TRBJ2-1 and V is TRBV4-3; TRBD2 matches 9 bases. CDR1 is LGHNA and CDR2 is YSLEER in the germline V gene. The CDR3 is 15 amino acids. The CDR3 sequence: CARSQAAGGRYEQFF. The DNA for the CDR3 is TGCGCCCGCAGCCAAGCGGCGGGAGGGAGGTATGAGCAGTTCTTC.

As concerns this clonotype: Possible read error: a much larger clone is one base away. This chain connects TRBV12-3 or TRBV12-4 to TRBJ2-1; maybe TRBD2 (7 bases). The CDR3 contains 15 residues. With 2 bases removed from V and 9 bases from J, the gap between germline ends came to 17 bases. The CDR3 loop reads CASSLFAGAGSEQFF. The DNA of the CDR3 is TGTGCCAGCAGTTTATTTGCGGGGGCGGGGAGTGAGCAGTTCTTC.

A word on this clonotype: At one of its ends the junction is not consistent with the germline gene, which may arise from a read error. V is TRBV28 and J is TRBJ1-2; unclear D gene. CDR3 length: 12 residues. Germline assignment: CDR1 MDHEN and CDR2 SYDVKM. The CDR3 bases are TGTGTCAGCAGTTTGATGCAGAGTGGCTACACCTTC. It is translated as CVSSLMQSGYTF.

In regard to this clonotype: A junction end diverges from the germline sequence, so it may reflect a read error. This chain connects TRBV11-2 to TRBJ2-2; possibly TRBD1 for D (6 bases). The CDR3 runs 15 residues. Looked up from germline, CDR1 is SGHAT and CDR2 is FQNNGV. CDR3 residues: CASSSEQGRAGELFF. The CDR3 DNA is TGTGCCAGCAGCTCAGAACAGGGAAGGGCCGGAGAGCTGTTTTTT.

With regard to this clonotype: A read error is possible here, since a much larger clone lies one base away. The chain joins TRBV12-3 or TRBV12-4 to TRBJ2-1; 10 bases match TRBD1. With V trimmed by 7 bases and J by 12 bases, 18 bases remained unmatched. The CDR3 spans 16 residues. CDR3 loop: CASNFGVRDRGSRQFF. Here the CDR3 DNA reads TGTGCCAGCAATTTCGGGGTACGGGACAGGGGTTCGAGGCAGTTCTTC.

The chain recombines TRBV6-1 with TRBJ2-1; D is undetermined. The CDR3 totals 17 residues. Germline V lookup: CDR1 MNHNS, CDR2 SASEGT. The germline V and J ends were trimmed by 9 bases and 4 bases, with 25 bases remaining between them. The CDR3 DNA follows: TGTGCCAGTCCCCTCGTGCCGAGAGGCGCTATTTACAATGAGCAGTTCTTC. Protein sequence: CASPLVPRGAIYNEQFF.

With respect to this clonotype: The CDR3 ends on some other residue instead of the conserved phenylalanine or tryptophan, so this is likely a read error. V is TRBV11-2 and J is TRBJ2-7, with 7 nucleotides matching TRBD1. The CDR3 spans 15 residues. CDR1 is SGHAT and CDR2 is FQNNGV in the germline V gene. CDR3 sequence: CACSFVGGASNEQYI. The CDR3 region has the DNA TGTGCCTGCAGCTTTGTAGGGGGCGCAAGCAACGAGCAGTACATC.

As to this clonotype: Given a much more abundant clone one base away, this may be a read error. The chain carries TRBV29-1 and TRBJ2-3; no clear D gene. Germline CDR1 and CDR2: SQVTM and ANQGSEA. V was clipped by 2 bases and J by 2 bases, with 11 bases between them. The CDR3 loop spans 14 amino acids. As DNA, the CDR3 is TGCAGCGTTGAATTAGGCATACACACAGATACGCAGTATTTT. Encoded protein: CSVELGIHTDTQYF.

This clonotype was observed a handful of times. A much larger clone differs by one base, so this may be a read error. Because the CDR3 is missing its conserved closing phenylalanine or tryptophan, this is likely a read error. The V call is TRBV11-2, the J call TRBJ2-7; 7 bases fit TRBD1. With V trimmed by 2 bases and J by 5 bases, 6 bases remained unmatched. The CDR3 length is 14 residues. The V gene's germline CDR1 is SGHAT and CDR2 FQNNGV. The CDR3 loop is CASSLLRGRNEQYS. The CDR3 nucleotides read TGTGCCAGCAGCTTATTAAGGGGGCGAAACGAGCAGTACTCC.

The chain is built from TRBV11-3 and TRBJ2-1; 9 bases align to TRBD2. This CDR3 is built from 15 residues. Unmatched junction bases numbered 12, after V lost 7 bases and J lost 8 bases. Germline V gene data show CDR1 as SGHNT and CDR2 as YENEEA. The CDR3 reads CASTFSLAGLDEQFF. The DNA for the CDR3 is TGTGCCAGCACCTTTTCTCTAGCGGGGCTCGATGAGCAGTTCTTC. The full variable domain, in which reference TRBV11-3 and TRBJ2-1 provide the parts outside the CDR3, is EAGVVQSPRYKIIEKKQPVAFWCNPISGHNTLYWYLQNLGQGPELLIRYENEEAVDDSQLPKDRFSAERLKGVDSTLKIQPAELGDSAVYLCASTFSLAGLDEQFFGPGTRLTVL.

The genes are TRBV29-1 and TRBJ2-3, with 7 bases identical to TRBD1. Germline CDR1 reads SQVTM; CDR2 reads ANQGSEA. The V gene end was trimmed by 8 bases and the J gene end by 4 bases; junction bases not matched to a gene: 6. The CDR3 covers 12 residues. CDR3 protein: CSIYRGSDTQYF. CDR3 sequence (DNA): TGCAGCATATACAGGGGCTCAGATACGCAGTATTTT.

This clonotype was recorded once. The V call is TRBV30, the J call TRBJ2-1; perhaps TRBD2 as D (5 bases). The CDR3 totals 15 residues. Trimming left V 0 bases short and J 0 bases short, with 9 bases between. The germline V gene has CDR1 GTSNPN and CDR2 SVGIG (reference sequence). DNA of the CDR3: TGTGCCTGGAGTGTAGGACTTAGCTCCTACAATGAGCAGTTCTTC. Protein: CAWSVGLSSYNEQFF. The full variable domain, with the rest looked up from reference TRBV30 and TRBJ2-1, is SQTIHQWPATLVQPVGSPLSLECTVEGTSNPNLYWYRQAAGRGLQLLFYSVGIGQISSEVPQNLSASRPQDRQFILSSKKLLLSDSGFYLCAWSVGLSSYNEQFFGPGTRLTVL.

The genes are TRBV5-1 and TRBJ1-1, with 10 bases matching TRBD1. The CDR3 is 17 amino acids. Trimming at V came to 4 bases and at J to 5 bases, leaving 14 bases not matched to a gene. From germline, CDR1 is SGHRS and CDR2 YFSETQ. The chain's CDR3 is CASSTGTGAGVWTEAFF. CDR3 bases: TGCGCCAGCAGCACCGGGACAGGGGCAGGAGTATGGACTGAAGCTTTCTTT.

A word on this clonotype: This could be a read error, since a much larger clone is one nucleotide away. The genes are TRBV6-5 and TRBJ2-7; D may be TRBD2 (5 bases). CDR1 is MNHEY and CDR2 is SVGAGI in the germline V gene. The CDR3 extends over 13 amino acids. CDR3 amino acids: CTSSYSTGYEQYF. The CDR3 region has the DNA TGTACCAGCAGTTACTCGACGGGATACGAGCAGTACTTC.

The chain employs TRBV19 and TRBJ2-1; 10 bases map to TRBD2. Trimming removed 5 bases from V and 4 bases from J; junction bases left unmatched: 5. From germline, CDR1 is LNHDA and CDR2 SQIVND (reference sequence). The CDR3 has 15 amino acids. The CDR3 region has the DNA TGTGCCAGTAGTCGTAGCGGGAGGTTTTACAATGAGCAGTTCTTC. Translating gives CASSRSGRFYNEQFF.

As for this clonotype: A junction boundary mismatches the germline segment, possibly from a read error. This sequence joins TRBV12-3 or TRBV12-4 and TRBJ1-5; 8 nucleotides agree with TRBD1. This CDR3 is 15 amino acids long. Written as DNA, the CDR3 is TGTGCCAGCAGTTCGAGGACAGGGTACAATCAGCCCCAGCAATTT. It is translated as CASSSRTGYNQPQQF.

The table lists this clonotype with many counts. This chain connects TRBV5-1 to TRBJ1-6; 9 positions agree with TRBD1. Germline assignment: CDR1 SGHRS and CDR2 YFSETQ. The CDR3 has 15 residues. The ends lost 4 bases at V and 5 bases at J; junction bases unmatched: 4. The CDR3 coding sequence is TGCGCCAGCAGCCGCGGGACAGGGCATAATTCACCCCTCCACTTT. Encoded protein: CASSRGTGHNSPLHF.

Comment on this clonotype: The germline gene is not matched at one end of the junction; a read error may be the cause. This chain joins TRBV30 and TRBJ2-2; 10 nucleotides agree with TRBD2. Germline V gives CDR1 GTSNPN, CDR2 SVGIG (reference sequence). The CDR3 consists of 14 residues. CDR3 in amino acids: CVWRTSGNTGELFF. The CDR3 nucleotides are TGTGTCTGGAGGACTAGCGGAAACACCGGGGAGCTGTTTTTT.

Concerning this clonotype: A much larger clone is a single base away; this may be a read error. CDR3 bases: TGTGCCAGCAGGGAAGGGACTGGAAAGCAGCACTTC. As protein: CASREGTGKQHF. The V and J genes are TRBV6-1 and TRBJ2-7; TRBD2 might be the D (6 bases). The CDR3 contains 12 residues. From germline, CDR1 is MNHNS and CDR2 SASEGT.

A few counts support this clonotype. The V gene is TRBV13, the J gene TRBJ2-2; a weak D match, TRBD2 (6 bases). CDR1 and CDR2 from the germline V gene are PRHDT and FYEKMQ (reference sequence). The CDR3 sequence is 15 residues long. The V gene lost 5 bases and the J gene lost 1 base, with 11 bases spanning the gap. The chain's CDR3 is CASSLGLQNTGELFF. The CDR3 DNA sequence: TGTGCCAGCAGCCTGGGACTTCAGAACACCGGGGAGCTGTTTTTT.

The chain has TRBV6-6 and TRBJ2-7, with a tentative D call TRBD2 (5 bases). V was pared by 7 bases and J by 4 bases, with 23 bases between. The CDR3 has 16 amino acids. Germline CDR1 is MNHNY and CDR2 is SVGAGI (reference sequence). CDR3 coding DNA: TGTGCCAGCACCCCACTCTTAGCGAGAGGGAGATACGAGCAGTACTTC. This gives the protein CASTPLLARGRYEQYF.

The chain recombines TRBV5-1 with TRBJ1-4; 7 nucleotides line up with TRBD1. Germline V gene sequence: CDR1 SGHRS, CDR2 YFSETQ. Trimming removed 4 bases from V and 4 bases from J; junction bases left unmatched: 7. The CDR3 has 15 residues. CDR3 amino acids: CASSPGTVDNEKLFF. The CDR3 nucleotides are TGCGCCAGCAGCCCAGGGACAGTGGATAATGAAAAACTGTTTTTT. Together with reference TRBV5-1 and TRBJ1-4, the CDR3 gives the full variable domain: KAGVTQTPRYLIKTRGQQVTLSCSPISGHRSVSWYQQTPGQGLQFLFEYFSETQRNKGNFPGRFSGRQFSNSRSEMNVSTLELGDSALYLCASSPGTVDNEKLFFGSGTQLSVL.

This clonotype appeared many times. This chain links TRBV29-1 with TRBJ1-1; no clear D. In germline, CDR1 is SQVTM, CDR2 ANQGSEA. Trimming took 3 bases from V and 4 from J, leaving 15 bases between them. The CDR3 sequence is 14 residues long. The CDR3 nucleotides read TGCAGCGTTGACAACCTATTAGGGATCACTGAAGCTTTCTTT. This translates into CSVDNLLGITEAFF.

The chain combines TRBV6-1 with TRBJ1-1; TRBD1 aligns across 7 bases. V trimming: 5 bases; J trimming: 7 bases; junction bases outside the gene matches: 22. Germline loops: CDR1 MNHNS, CDR2 SASEGT. This CDR3 has 18 amino acids. The CDR3 coding sequence is TGTGCCAGCAGTCGACAGGGCACATTGTTTTGGGGAACGATTGAAGCTTTCTTT. This translates into CASSRQGTLFWGTIEAFF.

The V gene is TRBV6-5, the J gene TRBJ2-1, with 7 bases fitting TRBD2. V was pared by 9 bases and J by 5 bases, with 13 bases of the junction left unmatched. The CDR3 is 15 residues long. Germline assignment: CDR1 MNHEY and CDR2 SVGAGI. CDR3 amino acids: CASSPGLVGHNEQFF. The CDR3 bases are TGTGCCAGTAGCCCCGGACTAGTGGGACACAATGAGCAGTTCTTC.

On this clonotype itself: Given a much more abundant clone one base away, this may be a read error. This chain links TRBV10-3 with TRBJ2-7; D not resolved. The CDR3 has 14 residues. The germline gives CDR1 ENHRY, CDR2 SYGVKD. CDR3 sequence: CVISGSDGTYEQYF. The DNA for the CDR3 is TGTGTCATCAGTGGGTCGGACGGAACCTACGAGCAGTACTTC.